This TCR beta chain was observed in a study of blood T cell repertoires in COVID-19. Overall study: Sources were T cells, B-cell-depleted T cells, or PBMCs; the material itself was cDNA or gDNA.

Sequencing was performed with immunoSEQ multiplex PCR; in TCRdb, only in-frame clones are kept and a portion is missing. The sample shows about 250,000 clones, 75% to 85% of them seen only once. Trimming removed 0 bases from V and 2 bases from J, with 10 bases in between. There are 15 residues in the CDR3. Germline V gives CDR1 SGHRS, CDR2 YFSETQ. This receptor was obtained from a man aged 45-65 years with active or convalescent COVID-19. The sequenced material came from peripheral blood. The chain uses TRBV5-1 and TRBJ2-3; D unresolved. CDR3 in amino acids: CASSLDGTPTDTQYF. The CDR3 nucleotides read TGCGCCAGCAGCTTGGACGGTACTCCCACAGATACGCAGTATTTT.